This T cell receptor beta chain is from a study of identical twins. This CDR3 is 13 amino acids long. The V and J ends lost 1 base and 6 bases respectively, with 10 bases between them. Germline V lookup: CDR1 SGHTA, CDR2 FQGNSA. TCRdb called the 5' RACE reads again in MiXCR, with one record for every CDR3 protein. The sample gives hundreds of thousands of distinct CDR3 sequences, roughly 6% of which show up once; 1.5% to 2% is in the top ten. In its sample, this clonotype was seen many times. Its antigen is still unknown. Broader study findings: Cord blood's abundant beta clonotypes had fewer insertions, unlike memory repertoires. Rather than following the same donors, the conclusions depended on cross-sectional statistical analysis.

Sequencing input: naive T cells sorted from blood. The TCR comes from a man aged 18 to 30 in good health. The V gene is TRBV7-2, the J gene TRBJ2-7; no definite D call. The CDR3 here is CASSLVGNGEQYV. DNA of the CDR3: TGTGCCAGCAGCTTAGTGGGCAACGGCGAGCAGTACGTC.